This T cell receptor (beta chain) is from a study of blood T cells in healthy people across ages. Findings and caveats of the study: Per million T cells, TCR beta diversity dropped roughly linearly as age increased. Fewer expanded clones and more diversity marked long-lived versus aged donors.

The CDR3 contains 12 residues. Germline CDR1 SNHLY, CDR2 FYNNEI. Trimming shortened V by 3 bases and J by 8 bases, and 10 bases separated the two germline ends. This clonotype has a handful of counts. Its antigen is unknown. Through a sample-barcoded 5' primer and a J-beta primer mix, a second PCR was run for 7 to 11 cycles. Each sample provided no less than 2.5 million CDR3-containing paired-end reads. TCRdb re-derived calls from the 5' RACE reads in MiXCR, one entry per CDR3 protein. Here the sample spans about 1 million distinct CDR3 sequences, under 30% being singletons. The same specimen was also included in a second study, on T cells of mothers and their children.

The sequence was obtained from a girl aged 2-10 years in good health. The chain uses TRBV2 and TRBJ1-2; D gene unclear. What was sequenced was blood. In DNA form, the CDR3 reads TGTGCCAGCAGTGACGGCCCTGGAGGCTACACCTTC. It codes for CASSDGPGGYTF. The full variable domain, in which reference TRBV2 and TRBJ1-2 provide the parts outside the CDR3, is EPEVTQTPSHQVTQMGQEVILRCVPISNHLYFYWYRQILGQKVEFLVSFYNNEISEKSEIFDDQFSVERPDGSNFTLKIRSTKLEDSAMYFCASSDGPGGYTFGSGTRLTVV.